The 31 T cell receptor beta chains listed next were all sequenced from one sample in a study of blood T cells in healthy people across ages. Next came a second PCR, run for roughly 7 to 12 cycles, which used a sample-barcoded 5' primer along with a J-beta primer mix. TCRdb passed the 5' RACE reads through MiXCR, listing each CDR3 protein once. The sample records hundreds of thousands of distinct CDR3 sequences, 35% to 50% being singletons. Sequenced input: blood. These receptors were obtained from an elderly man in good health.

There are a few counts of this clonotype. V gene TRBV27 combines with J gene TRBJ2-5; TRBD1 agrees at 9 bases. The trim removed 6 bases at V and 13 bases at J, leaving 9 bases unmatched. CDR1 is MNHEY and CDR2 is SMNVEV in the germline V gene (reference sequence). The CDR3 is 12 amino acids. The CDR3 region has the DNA TGTGCCAGCAGAGGGACAGGGACCGGTCTGTACTTC. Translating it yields CASRGTGTGLYF.

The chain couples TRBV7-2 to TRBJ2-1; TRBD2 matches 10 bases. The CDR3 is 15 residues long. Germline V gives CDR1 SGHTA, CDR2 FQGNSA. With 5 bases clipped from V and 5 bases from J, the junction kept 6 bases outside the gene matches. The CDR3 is CASSDRGLANNEQFF. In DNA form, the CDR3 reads TGTGCCAGCAGCGATAGGGGACTAGCGAACAATGAGCAGTTCTTC.

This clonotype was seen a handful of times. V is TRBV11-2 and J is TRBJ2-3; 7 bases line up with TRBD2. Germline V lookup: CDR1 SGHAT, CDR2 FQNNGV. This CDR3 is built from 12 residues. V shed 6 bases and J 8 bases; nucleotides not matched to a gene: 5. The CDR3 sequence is CASSSGRVTQYF. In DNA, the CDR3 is TGTGCCAGCAGTTCAGGGAGGGTTACGCAGTATTTT.

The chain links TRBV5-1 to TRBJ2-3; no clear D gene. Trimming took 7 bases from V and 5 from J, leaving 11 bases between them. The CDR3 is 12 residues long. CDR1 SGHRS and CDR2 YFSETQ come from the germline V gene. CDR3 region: CASAIDRDTQYF. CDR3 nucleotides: TGCGCCAGCGCGATAGATAGAGATACGCAGTATTTT.

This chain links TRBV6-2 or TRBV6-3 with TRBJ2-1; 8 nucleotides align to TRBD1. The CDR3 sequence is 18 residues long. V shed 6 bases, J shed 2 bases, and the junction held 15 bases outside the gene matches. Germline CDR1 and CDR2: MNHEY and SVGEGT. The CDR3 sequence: CASRFKGQGGTPYNEQFF. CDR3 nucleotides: TGTGCCAGCAGATTTAAAGGACAGGGCGGGACGCCCTACAATGAGCAGTTCTTC.

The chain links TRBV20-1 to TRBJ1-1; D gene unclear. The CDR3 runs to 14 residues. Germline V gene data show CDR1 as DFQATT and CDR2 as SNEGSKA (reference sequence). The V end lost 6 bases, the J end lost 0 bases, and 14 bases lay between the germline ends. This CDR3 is CSATPGSMNTEAFF. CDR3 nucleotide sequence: TGCAGTGCCACCCCCGGGAGCATGAACACTGAAGCTTTCTTT.

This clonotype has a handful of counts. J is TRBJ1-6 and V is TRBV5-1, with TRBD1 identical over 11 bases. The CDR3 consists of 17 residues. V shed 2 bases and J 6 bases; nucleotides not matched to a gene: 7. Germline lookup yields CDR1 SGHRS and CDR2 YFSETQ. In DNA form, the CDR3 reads TGCGCCAGCAGCTTCCAAGGACAGGGGGCACGTAATTCACCCCTCCACTTT. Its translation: CASSFQGQGARNSPLHF.

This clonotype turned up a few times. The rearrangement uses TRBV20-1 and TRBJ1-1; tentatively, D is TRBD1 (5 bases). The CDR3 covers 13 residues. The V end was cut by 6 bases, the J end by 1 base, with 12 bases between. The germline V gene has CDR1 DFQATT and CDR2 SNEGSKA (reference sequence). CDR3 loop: CSARVGENTEAFF. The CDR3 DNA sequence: TGCAGTGCCCGCGTGGGGGAGAACACTGAAGCTTTCTTT.

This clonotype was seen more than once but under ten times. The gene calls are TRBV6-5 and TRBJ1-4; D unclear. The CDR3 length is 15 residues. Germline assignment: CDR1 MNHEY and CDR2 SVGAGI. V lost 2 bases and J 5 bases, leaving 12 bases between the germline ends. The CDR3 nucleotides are TGTGCCAGCAGTTACCGACGACGGCTGAATGAAAAACTGTTTTTT. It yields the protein CASSYRRRLNEKLFF.

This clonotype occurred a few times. CDR3 residues: CASSESVTKDEQYF. The CDR3 DNA reads as TGCGCCAGCAGTGAGTCTGTAACAAAAGACGAGCAGTACTTC. V and J are TRBV10-1 and TRBJ2-4; D ambiguous. The DNA matches TRBJ2-7 better at its end, which makes the J call doubtful. This CDR3 region has 14 residues. Germline CDR1 reads WNHNN; CDR2 reads SYGVQD (reference sequence).

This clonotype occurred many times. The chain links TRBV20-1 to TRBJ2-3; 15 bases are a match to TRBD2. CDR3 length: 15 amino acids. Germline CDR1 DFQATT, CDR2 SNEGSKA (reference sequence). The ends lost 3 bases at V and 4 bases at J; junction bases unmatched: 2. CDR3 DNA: TGCAGTGCTAGCGGACTAGCGGGGGGGTCAGATACGCAGTATTTT. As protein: CSASGLAGGSDTQYF.

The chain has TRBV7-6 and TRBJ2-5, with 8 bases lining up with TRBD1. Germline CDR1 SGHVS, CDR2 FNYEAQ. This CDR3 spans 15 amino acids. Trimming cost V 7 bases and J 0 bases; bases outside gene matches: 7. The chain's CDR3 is CASTSGQAYQETQYF. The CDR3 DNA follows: TGTGCCAGCACCTCGGGACAGGCCTACCAAGAGACCCAGTACTTC. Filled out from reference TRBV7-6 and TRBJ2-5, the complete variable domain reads GAGVSQSPRYKVTKRGQDVALRCDPISGHVSLYWYRQALGQGPEFLTYFNYEAQQDKSGLPNDRFSAERPEGSISTLTIQRTEQRDSAMYRCASTSGQAYQETQYFGPGTRLLVL.

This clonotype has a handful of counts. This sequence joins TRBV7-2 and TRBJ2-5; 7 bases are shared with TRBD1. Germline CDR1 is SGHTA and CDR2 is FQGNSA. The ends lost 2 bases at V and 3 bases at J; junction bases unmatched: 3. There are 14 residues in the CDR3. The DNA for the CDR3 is TGTGCCAGCAGCTTATTGGGACAGAAAGAGACCCAGTACTTC. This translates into CASSLLGQKETQYF.

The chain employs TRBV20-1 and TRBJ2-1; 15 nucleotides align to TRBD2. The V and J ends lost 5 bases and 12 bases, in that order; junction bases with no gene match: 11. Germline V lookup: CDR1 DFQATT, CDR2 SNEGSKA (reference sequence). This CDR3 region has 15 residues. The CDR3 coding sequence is TGCAGTGCTCCCTCCACGGGACTAGCGGGAGGTCTGCAGTTCTTC. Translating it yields CSAPSTGLAGGLQFF.

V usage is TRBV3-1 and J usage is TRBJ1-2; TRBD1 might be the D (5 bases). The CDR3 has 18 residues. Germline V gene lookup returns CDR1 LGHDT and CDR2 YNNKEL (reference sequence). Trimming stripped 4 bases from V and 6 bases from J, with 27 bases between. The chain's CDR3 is CASSPKSVVVRVLNGYTF. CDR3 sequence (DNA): TGTGCCAGCAGCCCAAAGTCGGTGGTCGTCAGGGTTTTGAATGGCTACACCTTC.

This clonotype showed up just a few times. CDR3 bases: TGTGCCAGCAGCCAGACTAGCGCCTTCTCCTACGAGCAGTACTTC. Protein sequence: CASSQTSAFSYEQYF. V and J are TRBV7-2 and TRBJ2-7; 8 nucleotides match TRBD2. Per the germline V gene, CDR1 is SGHTA and CDR2 is FQGNSA. This CDR3 spans 15 amino acids. The ends lost 5 bases at V and 0 bases at J; junction bases unmatched: 6.

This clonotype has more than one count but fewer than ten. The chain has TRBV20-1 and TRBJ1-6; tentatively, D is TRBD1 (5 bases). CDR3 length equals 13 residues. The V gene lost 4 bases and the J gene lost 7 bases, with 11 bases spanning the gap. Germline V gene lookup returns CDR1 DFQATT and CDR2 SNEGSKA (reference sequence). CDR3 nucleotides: TGCAGTGCTAAGGGACTGAAAAATTCACCCCTCCACTTT. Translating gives CSAKGLKNSPLHF.

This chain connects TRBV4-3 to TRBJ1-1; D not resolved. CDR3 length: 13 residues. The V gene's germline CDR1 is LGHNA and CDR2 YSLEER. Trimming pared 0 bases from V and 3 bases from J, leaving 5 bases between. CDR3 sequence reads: CASSQEPYTEAFF. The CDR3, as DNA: TGCGCCAGCAGCCAAGAACCTTACACTGAAGCTTTCTTT.

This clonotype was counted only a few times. This CDR3 is CSASGHNEQFF. The DNA of the CDR3 is TGCAGTGCTAGTGGACACAATGAGCAGTTCTTC. The gene calls are TRBV20-1 and TRBJ2-1; no clear D. The ends were cut back, 3 bases at V and 5 bases at J, with 5 bases in the middle. The germline V gene has CDR1 DFQATT and CDR2 SNEGSKA (reference sequence). CDR3 length equals 11 residues.

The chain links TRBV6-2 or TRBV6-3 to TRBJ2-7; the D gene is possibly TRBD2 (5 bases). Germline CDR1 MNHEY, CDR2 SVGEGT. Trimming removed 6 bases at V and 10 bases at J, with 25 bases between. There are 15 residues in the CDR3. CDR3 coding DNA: TGTGCCAGCAGGACCGGGCTAGCCCGAGTAGACGTTCAGTACTTC. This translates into CASRTGLARVDVQYF.

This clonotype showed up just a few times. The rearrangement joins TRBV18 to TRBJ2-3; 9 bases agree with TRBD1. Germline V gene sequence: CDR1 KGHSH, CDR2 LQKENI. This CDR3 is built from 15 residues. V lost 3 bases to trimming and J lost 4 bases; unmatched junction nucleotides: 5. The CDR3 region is CASSPGTGRPDTQYF. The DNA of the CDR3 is TGTGCCAGCTCACCGGGGACAGGGAGGCCAGATACGCAGTATTTT.

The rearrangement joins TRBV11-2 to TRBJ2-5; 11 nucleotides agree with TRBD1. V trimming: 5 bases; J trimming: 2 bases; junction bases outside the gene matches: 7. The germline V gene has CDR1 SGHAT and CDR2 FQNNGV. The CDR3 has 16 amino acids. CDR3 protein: CASSPRWDRGQETQYF. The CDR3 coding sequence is TGTGCCAGCAGCCCACGGTGGGACAGGGGGCAAGAGACCCAGTACTTC. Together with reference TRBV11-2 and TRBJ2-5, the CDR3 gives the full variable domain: EAGVAQSPRYKIIEKRQSVAFWCNPISGHATLYWYQQILGQGPKLLIQFQNNGVVDDSQLPKDRFSAERLKGVDSTLKIQPAKLEDSAVYLCASSPRWDRGQETQYFGPGTRLLVL.

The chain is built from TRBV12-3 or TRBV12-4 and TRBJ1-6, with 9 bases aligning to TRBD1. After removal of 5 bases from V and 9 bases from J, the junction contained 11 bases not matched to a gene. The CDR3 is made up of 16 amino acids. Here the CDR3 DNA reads TGTGCCAGCAGTCCAGGGATAGGGACAGGGACTTCACCCCTCCACTTT. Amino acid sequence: CASSPGIGTGTSPLHF.

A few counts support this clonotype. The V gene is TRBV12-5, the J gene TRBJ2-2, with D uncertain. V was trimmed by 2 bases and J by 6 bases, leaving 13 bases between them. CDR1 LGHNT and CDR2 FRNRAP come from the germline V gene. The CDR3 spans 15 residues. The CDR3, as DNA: TGTGCTAGTGGTTTGCAACTGGGGTCCCCCGGGGAGCTGTTTTTT. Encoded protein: CASGLQLGSPGELFF. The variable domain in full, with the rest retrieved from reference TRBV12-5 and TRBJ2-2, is DARVTQTPRHKVTEMGQEVTMRCQPILGHNTVFWYRQTMMQGLELLAYFRNRAPLDDSGMPKDRFSAEMPDATLATLKIQPSEPRDSAVYFCASGLQLGSPGELFFGEGSRLTVL.

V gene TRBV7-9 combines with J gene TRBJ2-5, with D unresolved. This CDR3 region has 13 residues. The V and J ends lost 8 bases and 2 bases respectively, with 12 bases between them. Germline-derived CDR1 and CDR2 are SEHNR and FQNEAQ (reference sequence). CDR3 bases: TGTGCCAGCCAACTAACCCTTCAAGAGACCCAGTACTTC. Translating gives CASQLTLQETQYF.

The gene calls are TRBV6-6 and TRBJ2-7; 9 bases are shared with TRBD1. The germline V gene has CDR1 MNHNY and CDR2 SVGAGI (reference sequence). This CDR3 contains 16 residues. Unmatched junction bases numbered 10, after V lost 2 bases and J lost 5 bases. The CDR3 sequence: CASSYGPLDRGDEQYF. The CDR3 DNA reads TGTGCCAGCAGTTACGGACCCCTCGACAGGGGGGACGAGCAGTACTTC.

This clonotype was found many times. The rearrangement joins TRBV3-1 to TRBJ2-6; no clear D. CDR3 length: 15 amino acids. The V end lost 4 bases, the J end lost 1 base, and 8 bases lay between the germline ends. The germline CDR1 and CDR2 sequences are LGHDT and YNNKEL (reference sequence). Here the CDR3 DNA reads TGTGCCAGCAGCCCCGACTGGTCTGGGGCCAACGTCCTGACTTTC. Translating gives CASSPDWSGANVLTF. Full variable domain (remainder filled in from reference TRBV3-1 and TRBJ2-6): DTAVSQTPKYLVTQMGNDKSIKCEQNLGHDTMYWYKQDSKKFLKIMFSYNNKELIINETVPNRFSPKSPDKAHLNLHINSLELGDSAVYFCASSPDWSGANVLTFGAGSRLTVL.

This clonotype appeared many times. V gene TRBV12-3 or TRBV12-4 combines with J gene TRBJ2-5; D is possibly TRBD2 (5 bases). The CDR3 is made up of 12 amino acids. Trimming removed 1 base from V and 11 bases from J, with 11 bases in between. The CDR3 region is CASSLVGGQQYF. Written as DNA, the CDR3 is TGTGCCAGCAGTTTAGTCGGAGGCCAGCAGTACTTC.

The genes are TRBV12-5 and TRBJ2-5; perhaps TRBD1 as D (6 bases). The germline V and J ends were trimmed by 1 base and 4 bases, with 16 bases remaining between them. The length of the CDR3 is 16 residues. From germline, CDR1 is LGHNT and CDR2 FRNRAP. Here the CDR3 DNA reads TGTGCTAGTGGTTTGGGGACAGCCCAGAGCTCAGAGACCCAGTACTTC. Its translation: CASGLGTAQSSETQYF.

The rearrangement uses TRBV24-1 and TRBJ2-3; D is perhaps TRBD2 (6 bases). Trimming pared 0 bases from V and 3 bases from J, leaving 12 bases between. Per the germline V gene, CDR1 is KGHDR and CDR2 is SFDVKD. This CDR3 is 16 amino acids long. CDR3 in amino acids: CATSDLRRERTDTQYF. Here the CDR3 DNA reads TGTGCCACCAGTGATTTGCGTCGGGAGAGGACAGATACGCAGTATTTT.

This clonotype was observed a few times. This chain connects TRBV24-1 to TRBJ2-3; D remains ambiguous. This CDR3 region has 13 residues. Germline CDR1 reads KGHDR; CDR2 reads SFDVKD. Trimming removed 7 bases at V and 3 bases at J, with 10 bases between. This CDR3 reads CATRRTVTDTQYF. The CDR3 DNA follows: TGTGCCACCAGGAGGACGGTGACAGATACGCAGTATTTT.